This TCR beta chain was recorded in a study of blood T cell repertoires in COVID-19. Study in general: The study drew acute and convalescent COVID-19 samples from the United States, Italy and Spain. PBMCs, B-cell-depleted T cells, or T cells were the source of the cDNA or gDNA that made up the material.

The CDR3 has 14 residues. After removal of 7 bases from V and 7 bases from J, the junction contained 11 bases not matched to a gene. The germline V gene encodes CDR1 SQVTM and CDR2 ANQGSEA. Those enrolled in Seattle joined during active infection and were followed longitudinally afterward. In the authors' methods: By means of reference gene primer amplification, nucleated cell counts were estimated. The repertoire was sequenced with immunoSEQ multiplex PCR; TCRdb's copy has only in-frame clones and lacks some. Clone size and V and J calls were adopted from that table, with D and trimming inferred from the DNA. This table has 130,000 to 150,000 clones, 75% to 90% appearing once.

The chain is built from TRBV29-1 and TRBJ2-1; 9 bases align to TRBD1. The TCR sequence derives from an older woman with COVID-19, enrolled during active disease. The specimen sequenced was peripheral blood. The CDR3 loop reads CSALRDREGNEQFF. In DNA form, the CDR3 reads TGCAGCGCCCTCCGGGACAGGGAAGGGAATGAGCAGTTCTTC.